This is a list of T cell receptor beta chains from one sample in a study of response to subunit inactivated influenza vaccine. In TCRdb, the RT-PCR reads were re-called with MiXCR into one record per CDR3 protein. Of approximately 170,000 distinct CDR3 sequences detected, approximately 14% appear once; the ten largest clones hold about 25%. The specimen was CD8+ T cells sorted from PBMCs, collected about 5 days after vaccination. These TCRs come from a man in his fifties who received an inactivated influenza vaccine. Each CDR3 is given with its conserved first and last residue. D genes are given only for firm matches. Some rows mark clone size as missing; the rest say once, few, many or name a class of expanded clone.

D gene,V gene,J gene,clone size,CDR3 DNA,CDR3 protein
NA,TRBV6-2/TRBV6-3,TRBJ2-5,NA,TGTGCCAGCAGTTATTCCCCCCAGGGTTGGAGCGAGACCCAGTACTTC,CASSYSPQGWSETQYF
TRBD2,TRBV5-1,TRBJ2-1,NA,TGCGCCAGCAGCTTCCTTCGCGGGAGGGGGTCCGGGGAGCAGTTCTTC,CASSFLRGRGSGEQFF
NA,TRBV20-1,TRBJ2-3,few,TGCAGTGCTAGAGATCCGGCGGGGTCTAGCACAGATACGCAGTATTTT,CSARDPAGSSTDTQYF
NA,TRBV9,TRBJ2-3,NA,TGTGCCAGCAGCTCAACCGGTGGGGATACGCAGTATTTT,CASSSTGGDTQYF
NA,TRBV7-9,TRBJ2-6,NA,TGTGCCAGCAGACCGGGACTTCGATCTGGGGCCAACGTCCTGACTTTC,CASRPGLRSGANVLTF
NA,TRBV6-2/TRBV6-3,TRBJ2-7,NA,TGTGCCAGCAGTATGGAAATCTACGAGCAGTACTTC,CASSMEIYEQYF
NA,TRBV28,TRBJ2-5,NA,TGTGCCAGCAGTTTAAACAGCCTCCAAGAGACCCAGTACTTC,CASSLNSLQETQYF
TRBD2,TRBV7-6,TRBJ2-1,NA,TGTGCCAGCAGCTTAGACACTAGCGGGAGGATAAGTGAGCAGTTCTTC,CASSLDTSGRISEQFF
NA,TRBV5-1,TRBJ2-5,NA,TGCGCCAGCAGCTTGGTTTTCGGGGAGACCCAGTACTTC,CASSLVFGETQYF
NA,TRBV12-3/TRBV12-4,TRBJ1-1,few,TGTGCCAGCAGTTTGAGCTGGGAGGCAACTGAAGCTTTCTTT,CASSLSWEATEAFF
NA,TRBV5-1,TRBJ1-6,few,TGCGCCAGCAGCTTGGTCCGGGTTCCCAATTCACCCCTCCACTTT,CASSLVRVPNSPLHF
NA,TRBV20-1,TRBJ2-4,many,TGCAGTGCTAGAGATCTACAGGGATATGGCATTCAGTACTTC,CSARDLQGYGIQYF
NA,TRBV28,TRBJ2-7,few,TGTGCCAGCAGTTTAACCGGGGGACTCTACGAGCAGTACTTC,CASSLTGGLYEQYF
NA,TRBV21-1,TRBJ2-3,NA,TGTGCCAGCAGTAAAGGCGGGGGGCTTGTACAAAATACGCAGTATTTT,CASSKGGGLVQNTQYF
TRBD1,TRBV9,TRBJ1-4,NA,TGTGCCAGCAGCGGAACAGGGGGCGCTTTTGAAAAACTGTTTTTT,CASSGTGGAFEKLFF
TRBD2,TRBV7-9,TRBJ2-3,NA,TGTGCCAGCAGCTGGGGGACTAGCGGCACAGATACGCAGTATTTT,CASSWGTSGTDTQYF
TRBD1,TRBV27,TRBJ2-5,once,TGTGCCAGCAGTTCCAACAGACAGGGGTCCCAAGAGACCCAGTACTTC,CASSSNRQGSQETQYF
NA,TRBV6-1,TRBJ1-5,few,TGTGCCAGCAGTGAATTAGGGACCAGCAATCAGCCCCAGCATTTT,CASSELGTSNQPQHF
NA,TRBV20-1,TRBJ2-7,NA,TGCAGTGCTAGAGAGACCCCGGCCCCCGCCTACGAGCAGTACTTC,CSARETPAPAYEQYF
TRBD1,TRBV20-1,TRBJ2-7,few,TGCAGTGCTATGGGGACAGAGACTTCCTACGAGCAGTACTTC,CSAMGTETSYEQYF
NA,TRBV28,TRBJ2-7,few,TGTGCCAGCAGTCACTACGGTGCCTACGAGCAGTACTTC,CASSHYGAYEQYF
NA,TRBV7-9,TRBJ1-3,NA,TGTGCCAGCAGCCCGACGCTCTCTGGAAACACCATATATTTT,CASSPTLSGNTIYF
NA,TRBV27,TRBJ2-5,NA,TGTGCCAGCAGTTTATCGGGCGGAGGGGGTCAAGAGACCCAGTACTTC,CASSLSGGGGQETQYF
NA,TRBV30,TRBJ2-7,NA,TGTGCCTGGAATGTTGGGAATCTTGCCTACGAGCAGTACTTC,CAWNVGNLAYEQYF
NA,TRBV5-6,TRBJ1-1,NA,TGTGCCAGCAGCTTTAGAGTGAACACTGAAGCTTTCTTT,CASSFRVNTEAFF